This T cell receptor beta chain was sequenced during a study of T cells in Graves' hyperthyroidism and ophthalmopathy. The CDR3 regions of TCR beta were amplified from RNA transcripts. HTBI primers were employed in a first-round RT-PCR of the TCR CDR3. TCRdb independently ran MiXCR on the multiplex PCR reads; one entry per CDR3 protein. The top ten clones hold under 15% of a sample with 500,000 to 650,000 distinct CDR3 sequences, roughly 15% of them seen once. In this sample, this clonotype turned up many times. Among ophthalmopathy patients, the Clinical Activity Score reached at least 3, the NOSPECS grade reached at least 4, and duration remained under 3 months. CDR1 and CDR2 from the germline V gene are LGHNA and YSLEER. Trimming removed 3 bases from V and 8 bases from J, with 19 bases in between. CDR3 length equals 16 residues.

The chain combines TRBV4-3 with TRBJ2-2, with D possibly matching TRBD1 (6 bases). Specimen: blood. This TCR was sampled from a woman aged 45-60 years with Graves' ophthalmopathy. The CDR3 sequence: CASSQGALEEVGELFF. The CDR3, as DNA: TGCGCCAGCAGCCAGGGGGCTCTGGAGGAGGTTGGGGAGCTGTTTTTT.